The 15 T cell receptor beta chains presented below share a single source sample, sequenced in a study of T cells in Graves' hyperthyroidism and ophthalmopathy. RNA transcripts provided the source from which TCR beta CDR3 regions were amplified. Primed by the HTBI set, a first-round RT-PCR was run on the TCR CDR3. TCRdb independently ran MiXCR on the multiplex PCR reads; one entry per CDR3 protein. The repertoire holds approximately 420,000 distinct CDR3 sequences, roughly 13% seen once, with approximately 5.8% in the top ten. The sample taken for sequencing was blood. The receptors were gathered from a young woman with Graves' hyperthyroidism.

This clonotype has a count of ten or more. The chain links TRBV5-1 to TRBJ1-2, with 7 bases identical to TRBD1. CDR1 is SGHRS and CDR2 is YFSETQ in the germline V gene. Losses at the gene ends were 3 bases for V and 8 bases for J; bases not matched to a gene: 7. The CDR3 runs to 13 residues. The CDR3 protein is CASSYVDRPGYTF. DNA of the CDR3: TGCGCCAGCAGCTATGTGGACAGGCCGGGCTACACCTTC.

This clonotype was seen at least ten times. The chain carries TRBV19 and TRBJ1-1; possibly TRBD1 for D (5 bases). CDR1 and CDR2 (germline): LNHDA, SQIVND (reference sequence). The CDR3 covers 19 residues. V was clipped by 3 bases and J by 0 bases, with 23 bases between them. CDR3 amino acids: CASSILGTKLRVMNTEAFF. The CDR3 DNA reads TGTGCCAGTAGTATTCTCGGGACCAAACTTCGCGTCATGAACACTGAAGCTTTCTTT.

This clonotype has at least ten counts. Compared with germline, one end of the junction differs, possibly owing to a read error. The chain employs TRBV6-5 and TRBJ1-5; TRBD1 matches 7 bases. Germline lookup yields CDR1 MNHEY and CDR2 SVGAGI. The CDR3 has 14 amino acids. The CDR3 region has the DNA TGTGCCAGCCGTTACAGGGGAAGCAATCAGCCCCAGCATTTT. Translation gives CASRYRGSNQPQHF.

The V gene is TRBV20-1, the J gene TRBJ2-1; 9 bases fit TRBD2. The V segment lost 1 base and the J segment 4 bases; nucleotides outside the gene matches: 17. There are 19 residues in the CDR3. CDR1 DFQATT and CDR2 SNEGSKA come from the germline V gene (reference sequence). CDR3 sequence (DNA): TGCAGTGCTAGAGGCCCGTTAGGGAGGGGCGGACTAGCGTACAATGAGCAGTTCTTC. Protein product: CSARGPLGRGGLAYNEQFF.

The rearrangement joins TRBV9 to TRBJ1-4; 8 positions agree with TRBD1. The junction had 6 bases not matched to a gene; V was cut back by 3 bases and J by 8 bases. Germline CDR1 SGDLS, CDR2 YYNGEE. This CDR3 is built from 14 residues. The CDR3 reads CASSAGGVGEKLFF. Here the CDR3 DNA reads TGTGCCAGCAGCGCAGGGGGCGTTGGAGAAAAACTGTTTTTT. Together with reference TRBV9 and TRBJ1-4, the CDR3 gives the full variable domain: DSGVTQTPKHLITATGQRVTLRCSPRSGDLSVYWYQQSLDQGLQFLIQYYNGEERAKGNILERFSAQQFPDLHSELNLSSLELGDSALYFCASSAGGVGEKLFFGSGTQLSVL.

A remark on this clonotype: Possible read error: a much larger clone is one base away. The chain is built from TRBV29-1 and TRBJ1-2; D remains ambiguous. Trimming took off 7 bases at V and 4 bases at J, with 13 bases between the two ends. Germline assignment: CDR1 SQVTM and CDR2 ANQGSEA. The CDR3 is 12 amino acids. CDR3 sequence (DNA): TGCAGCGCGGAAACGGTCAGCTATGGCTACACCTTC. Protein product: CSAETVSYGYTF.

This clonotype was detected many times. This chain joins TRBV29-1 and TRBJ1-1; a possible D gene is TRBD1 (6 bases). The CDR3 has 16 amino acids. The germline V and J ends were trimmed by 2 bases and 1 base, with 17 bases remaining between them. The germline CDR1 and CDR2 sequences are SQVTM and ANQGSEA. In DNA form, the CDR3 reads TGCAGCGTTGAAAGGGGGGGCTCATTGAAGAACACTGAAGCTTTCTTT. It specifies CSVERGGSLKNTEAFF.

This chain joins TRBV15 and TRBJ2-1; TRBD2 is a possible D gene (5 bases). The V gene's germline CDR1 is LNHNV and CDR2 YYDKDF (reference sequence). This CDR3 is 16 amino acids long. V lost 0 bases to trimming and J lost 6 bases, with 15 bases between them. CDR3 loop: CATSRDSGFSFNEQFF. The DNA for the CDR3 is TGTGCCACCAGCAGAGATTCGGGGTTCTCGTTCAATGAGCAGTTCTTC.

This clonotype came up once. The V call is TRBV28, the J call TRBJ2-3; 10 bases fit TRBD1. This CDR3 has 15 residues. Trimming at V came to 3 bases and at J to 8 bases, leaving 8 bases not matched to a gene. Per germline, CDR1 MDHEN and CDR2 SYDVKM. Here the CDR3 reads CASSLLTGGGGTQYF. The CDR3 region has the DNA TGTGCCAGCAGTTTGTTGACAGGGGGCGGCGGTACGCAGTATTTT.

The chain joins TRBV4-1 to TRBJ2-5; 11 bases are a match to TRBD1. Looked up from germline, CDR1 is MGHRA and CDR2 is YSYEKL. CDR3 length equals 15 residues. The trim removed 4 bases at V and 2 bases at J, leaving 3 bases unmatched. The CDR3 region is CASSPWDRGQETQYF. The CDR3 DNA is TGCGCCAGCAGCCCGTGGGACAGGGGGCAAGAGACCCAGTACTTC.

This clonotype has a count of ten or more. The chain is built from TRBV20-1 and TRBJ1-1, with 8 bases identical to TRBD1. The CDR3 contains 13 residues. CDR1 DFQATT and CDR2 SNEGSKA come from the germline V gene (reference sequence). Trimming removed 3 bases from V and 4 bases from J; junction bases left unmatched: 4. The CDR3 is CSASRTGFTEAFF. In DNA, the CDR3 is TGCAGTGCTAGTAGGACAGGGTTCACTGAAGCTTTCTTT.

This clonotype was seen at least ten times. The chain links TRBV29-1 to TRBJ1-1, with D perhaps matching TRBD1 (6 bases). The length of the CDR3 is 13 residues. The germline V gene encodes CDR1 SQVTM and CDR2 ANQGSEA. V lost 6 bases to trimming and J lost 5 bases, with 16 bases between them. The CDR3 DNA is TGCAGCGTGCAGCATACAGGGTGGACTGAAGCTTTCTTT. Translation gives CSVQHTGWTEAFF.

The rearrangement joins TRBV20-1 to TRBJ1-3; D remains ambiguous. This CDR3 has 15 residues. Germline V gene sequence: CDR1 DFQATT, CDR2 SNEGSKA (reference sequence). V was pared by 0 bases and J by 0 bases, with 9 bases between. This CDR3 reads CSARDDDTSGNTIYF. In DNA form, the CDR3 reads TGCAGTGCTAGAGATGACGACACCTCTGGAAACACCATATATTTT.

The chain uses TRBV19 and TRBJ2-3; D is ambiguous. V lost 3 bases to trimming and J lost 1 base, with 11 bases between them. The CDR3 covers 15 residues. Looked up from germline, CDR1 is LNHDA and CDR2 is SQIVND (reference sequence). Written as DNA, the CDR3 is TGTGCCAGTAGTATGGCTCCCCAAGGCACAGATACGCAGTATTTT. It codes for CASSMAPQGTDTQYF.

The chain carries TRBV7-9 and TRBJ1-4; a weak D match, TRBD1 (6 bases). The CDR3 has 13 amino acids. V was shortened by 4 bases and J by 6 bases, with 9 bases between the two germline ends. CDR1 and CDR2 from the germline V gene are SEHNR and FQNEAQ (reference sequence). The CDR3 sequence is CASSSGQHEKLFF. The CDR3, as DNA: TGTGCCAGCAGCTCAGGACAGCATGAAAAACTGTTTTTT.